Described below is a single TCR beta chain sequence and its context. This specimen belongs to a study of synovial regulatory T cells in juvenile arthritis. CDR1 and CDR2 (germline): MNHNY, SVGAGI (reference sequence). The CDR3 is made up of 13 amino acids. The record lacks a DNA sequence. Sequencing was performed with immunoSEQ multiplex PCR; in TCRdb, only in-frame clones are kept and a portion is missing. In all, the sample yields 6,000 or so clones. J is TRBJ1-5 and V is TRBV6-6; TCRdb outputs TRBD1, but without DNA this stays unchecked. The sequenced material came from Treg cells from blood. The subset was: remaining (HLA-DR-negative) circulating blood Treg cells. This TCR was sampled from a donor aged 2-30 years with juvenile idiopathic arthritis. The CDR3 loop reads CASSPGPNQPQHF.